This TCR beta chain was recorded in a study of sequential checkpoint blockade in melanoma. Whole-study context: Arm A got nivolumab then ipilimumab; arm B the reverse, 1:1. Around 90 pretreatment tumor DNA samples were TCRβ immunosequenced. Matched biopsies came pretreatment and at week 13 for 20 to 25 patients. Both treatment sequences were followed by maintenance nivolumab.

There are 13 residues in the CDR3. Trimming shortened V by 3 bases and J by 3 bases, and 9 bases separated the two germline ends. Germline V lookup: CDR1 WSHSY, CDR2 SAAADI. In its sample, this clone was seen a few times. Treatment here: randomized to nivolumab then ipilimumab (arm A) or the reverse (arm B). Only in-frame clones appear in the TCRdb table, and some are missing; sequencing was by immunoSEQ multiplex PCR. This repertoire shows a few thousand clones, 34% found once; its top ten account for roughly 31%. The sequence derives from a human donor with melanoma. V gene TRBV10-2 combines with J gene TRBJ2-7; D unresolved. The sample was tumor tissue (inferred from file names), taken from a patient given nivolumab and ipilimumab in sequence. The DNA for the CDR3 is TGCGCCAGCAGTGATAGGCACCACTACGAGCAGTACTTC. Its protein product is CASSDRHHYEQYF.